Sequencing of this T cell receptor (beta chain) was carried out in a study of blood T cells in healthy people across ages. The overall study: Template switching recovered approximately one barcoded beta molecule for every two T cells.

Germline V gene lookup returns CDR1 SGDLS and CDR2 YYNGEE. The CDR3 has 15 residues. The ends were cut back, 2 bases at V and 1 base at J, with 13 bases in the middle. General study points: Lack of knowledge of donor CMV status possibly confounded expanded clonotype changes. No conclusive comparison of naive versus antigen-experienced cells was possible with unsorted PBMCs.

This clonotype was counted a few times. Its antigen is still unknown. Healthy Caucasian individuals from Russia aged about 6 to 95 were enrolled as donors. PCR was performed a second time for roughly 7 to 11 cycles using a sample-barcoded 5' primer and a J-beta primer mix. TCRdb called the 5' RACE reads again in MiXCR, with one record for every CDR3 protein. The sample shows approximately 1,000,000 distinct CDR3 sequences, around two fifths of them seen only once. The TCR was taken from a man younger than 35 in good health. The gene calls are TRBV9 and TRBJ2-7, with D perhaps TRBD1 or TRBD2 (6 bases each). The source material was blood. The CDR3, as DNA: TGTGCCAGCAGCGTGGCGGGACAAAAATCCTACGAGCAGTACTTC. As protein: CASSVAGQKSYEQYF.